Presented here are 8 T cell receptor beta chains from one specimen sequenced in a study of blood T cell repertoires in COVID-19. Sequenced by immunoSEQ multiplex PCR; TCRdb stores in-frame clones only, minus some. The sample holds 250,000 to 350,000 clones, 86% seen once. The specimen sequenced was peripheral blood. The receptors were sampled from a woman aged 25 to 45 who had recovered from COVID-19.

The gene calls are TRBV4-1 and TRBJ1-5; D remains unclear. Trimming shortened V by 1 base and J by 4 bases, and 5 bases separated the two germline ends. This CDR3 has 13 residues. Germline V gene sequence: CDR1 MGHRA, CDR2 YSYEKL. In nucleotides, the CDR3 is TGCGCCAGCAGCCAAGCAGATAATCAGCCCCAGCATTTT. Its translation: CASSQADNQPQHF.

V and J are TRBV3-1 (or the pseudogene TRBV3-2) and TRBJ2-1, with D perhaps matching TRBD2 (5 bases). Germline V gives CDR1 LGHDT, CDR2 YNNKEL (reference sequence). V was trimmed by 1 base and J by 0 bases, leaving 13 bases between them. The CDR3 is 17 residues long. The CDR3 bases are TGTGCCAGCAGCCAAGGGTCTGCGGGTAACTCCTACAATGAGCAGTTCTTC. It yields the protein CASSQGSAGNSYNEQFF.

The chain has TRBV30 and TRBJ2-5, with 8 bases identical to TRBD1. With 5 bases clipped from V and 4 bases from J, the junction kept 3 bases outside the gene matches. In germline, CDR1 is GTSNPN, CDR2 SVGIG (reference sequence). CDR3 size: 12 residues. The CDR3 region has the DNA TGTGCCTGGGGACAGGGTCCAGAGACCCAGTACTTC. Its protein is CAWGQGPETQYF.

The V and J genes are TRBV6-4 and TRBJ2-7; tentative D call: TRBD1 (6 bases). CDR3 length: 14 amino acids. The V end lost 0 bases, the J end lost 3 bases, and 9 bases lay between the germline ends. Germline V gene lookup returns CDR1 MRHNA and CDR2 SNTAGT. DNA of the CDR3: TGTGCCAGCAGTGACTCGCCAGGGGACTACGAGCAGTACTTC. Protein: CASSDSPGDYEQYF.

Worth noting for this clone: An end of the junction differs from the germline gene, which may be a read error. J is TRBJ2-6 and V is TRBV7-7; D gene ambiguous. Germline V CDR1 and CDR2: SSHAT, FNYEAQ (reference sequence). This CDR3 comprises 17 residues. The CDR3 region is CASSLGQATSGANVLTF. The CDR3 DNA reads TGTGCTAGCAGCTTAGGGCAGGCAACCTCTGGGGCCAACGTCCTGACTTTC.

The CDR3 region is CASSIGPPGGNQPQHF. In DNA form, the CDR3 reads TGTGCCAGCAGCATTGGGCCCCCGGGGGGCAATCAGCCCCAGCATTTT. The genes are TRBV5-5 and TRBJ1-5, with TRBD1 as a possible D gene (5 bases). CDR1 SGHKS and CDR2 YYEKEE come from the germline V gene (reference sequence). V lost 4 bases to trimming and J lost 2 bases, with 16 bases between them. This CDR3 region has 16 residues.

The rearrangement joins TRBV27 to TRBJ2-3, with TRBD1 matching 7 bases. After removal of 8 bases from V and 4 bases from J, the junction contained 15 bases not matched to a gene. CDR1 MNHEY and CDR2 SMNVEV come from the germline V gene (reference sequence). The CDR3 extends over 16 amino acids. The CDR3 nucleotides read TGTGCCAGCCAAGGACAGGCCCGTGGAGTCGCAGATACGCAGTATTTT. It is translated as CASQGQARGVADTQYF.

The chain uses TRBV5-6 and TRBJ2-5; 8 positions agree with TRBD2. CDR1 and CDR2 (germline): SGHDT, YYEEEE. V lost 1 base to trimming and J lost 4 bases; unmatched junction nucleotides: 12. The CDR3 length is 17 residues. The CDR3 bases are TGTGCCAGCAGCTTGCTGGCGGGAGGCCCAAGAGGAGAGACCCAGTACTTC. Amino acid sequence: CASSLLAGGPRGETQYF.